Sequencing of this T cell receptor (beta chain) was carried out in a study of a mutant IDH1 vaccine in newly diagnosed glioma. About the research overall: Treatment recipients were approximately 60% male and around 40% female, and their mean age was roughly 40 years. V12 occurred at week 35 and V13 at week 47.

With regard to this clone: Its matching antigen is unknown.

Profiled with immunoSEQ multiplex PCR; TCRdb holds only in-frame clones, not every one. The repertoire holds approximately 84,000 clones, with about 81% as singletons. Time point of the sample: week 47, end of study. Mutant IDH1 20-mer peptide, at 300 ug, made up each vaccine dose, with topical imiquimod. Sequenced here: PBMCs, sampled from a glioma patient whose treatment included an IDH1 peptide vaccine. The clonotype was recovered from a man aged 35-49 years with glioma.

This chain's CDR3 is CASSREIGSKNIQYF. The CDR3, as DNA: TGCGCCAGCAGCCGGGAGATCGGATCCAAAAACATTCAGTACTTC. The gene calls are TRBV4-3 and TRBJ2-4; D perhaps matches TRBD2 (5 bases). V was pared by 4 bases and J by 2 bases, with 12 bases between. The V gene's germline CDR1 is LGHNA and CDR2 YSLEER. The CDR3 extends over 15 amino acids.